Below are 21 T cell receptor beta chains sequenced from a single sample in a study of CD8 T cells in ankylosing spondylitis. Study results and caveats: For ankylosing spondylitis blood, a TCR beta motif of roughly 8 highly homologous variants appeared characteristic.

Their recognized antigens are unknown. MiXCR, applied by TCRdb to the 5' RACE reads, yields one record per CDR3 protein. The data show about 540,000 distinct CDR3 sequences, with 12% seen just once and around 7% held by the top ten. Source material: blood, either unsorted or a sorted T cell fraction (not recorded which). These receptors came from a male donor with ankylosing spondylitis.

Worth noting for this clonotype: The CDR3 carries no conserved terminal phenylalanine or tryptophan, so it likely arises from a read error. The chain uses TRBV12-3 or TRBV12-4 and TRBJ2-3; maybe TRBD2 (6 bases). The CDR3 has 14 residues. The ends were cut back, 6 bases at V and 5 bases at J, with 15 bases in the middle. The CDR3 nucleotides read TGTGCCAGCAGGCCATGGGGAGGAGGAGATACGCAGTATTAT. Its protein product is CASRPWGGGDTQYY.

There are a few counts of this clonotype. The chain combines TRBV15 with TRBJ2-5; D is perhaps TRBD1 or TRBD2 (5 bases each). The germline gives CDR1 LNHNV, CDR2 YYDKDF (reference sequence). CDR3 length: 13 amino acids. Trimming took 3 bases from V and 9 from J, leaving 14 bases between them. The CDR3 region is CATSRGPVEAQYF. The DNA for the CDR3 is TGTGCCACCAGCAGGGGACCGGTGGAGGCCCAGTACTTC.

V gene TRBV7-8 combines with J gene TRBJ2-7; D may correspond to TRBD1 or TRBD2 (5 bases each). The germline gives CDR1 SGHVS, CDR2 FQNEAQ. The CDR3 contains 14 residues. V was shortened by 1 base and J by 2 bases, with 9 bases between the two germline ends. CDR3 nucleotide sequence: TGTGCCAGCAGCTTAGAGCTGGGGGCCTACGAGCAGTACTTC. Translated: CASSLELGAYEQYF.

In its sample, this clonotype was seen a few times. V gene TRBV7-9 combines with J gene TRBJ2-1; 14 bases map to TRBD2. Trimming took 5 bases from V and 5 from J; bases not matched to a gene: 5. The germline CDR1 and CDR2 sequences are SEHNR and FQNEAQ (reference sequence). The CDR3 consists of 16 residues. CDR3 region: CASSGGLAGANNEQFF. For the CDR3, the DNA is TGTGCCAGCAGCGGGGGACTAGCGGGAGCGAACAATGAGCAGTTCTTC.

Here the CDR3 reads CASSVGWGDMNTEAFF. Written as DNA, the CDR3 is TGCGCCAGCAGCGTCGGGTGGGGAGACATGAACACTGAAGCTTTCTTT. The J gene is TRBJ1-1, the V gene TRBV5-1; D not certain. V gave up 4 bases and J gave up 0 bases, with 16 bases separating them. Germline V gene data show CDR1 as SGHRS and CDR2 as YFSETQ. The CDR3 is 16 amino acids.

This clonotype was found a few times. The rearrangement links TRBV11-3 to TRBJ2-5; D assignment may be TRBD1 or TRBD2 (5 bases each). This CDR3 is 13 amino acids long. V was cut by 5 bases and J by 6 bases, with 13 bases left in between. Per the germline V gene, CDR1 is SGHNT and CDR2 is YENEEA. In nucleotides, the CDR3 is TGTGCCAGCAGCAGGGACCTTGGAAAGACCCAGTACTTC. Its protein is CASSRDLGKTQYF. The entire variable domain, with the rest obtained from reference TRBV11-3 and TRBJ2-5, is as follows: EAGVVQSPRYKIIEKKQPVAFWCNPISGHNTLYWYLQNLGQGPELLIRYENEEAVDDSQLPKDRFSAERLKGVDSTLKIQPAELGDSAVYLCASSRDLGKTQYFGPGTRLLVL.

This rearrangement joins TRBV2 to TRBJ2-3; 9 positions match TRBD2. V lost 8 bases and J lost 0; bases outside the gene matches: 6. There are 15 residues in the CDR3. CDR1 and CDR2 (germline): SNHLY, FYNNEI. The CDR3 is CASSRAGGSTDTQYF. The CDR3 nucleotides read TGTGCCAGCTCTCGAGCGGGAGGAAGCACAGATACGCAGTATTTT.

J is TRBJ2-5 and V is TRBV5-5; D perhaps matches TRBD1 (6 bases). The V and J ends lost 0 bases and 5 bases respectively, with 14 bases between them. The CDR3 sequence is 15 residues long. The germline gives CDR1 SGHKS, CDR2 YYEKEE (reference sequence). The CDR3 spells CASSLVGARSETQYF. CDR3 nucleotide sequence: TGTGCCAGCAGCTTGGTGGGGGCCAGATCCGAGACCCAGTACTTC.

This clonotype was observed at least ten times. V usage is TRBV6-6 and J usage is TRBJ2-3; D is uncertain. Trimming shortened V by 3 bases and J by 5 bases, and 6 bases separated the two germline ends. Germline lookup yields CDR1 MNHNY and CDR2 SVGAGI (reference sequence). There are 12 residues in the CDR3. This CDR3 is CASSYLGDTQYF. CDR3 sequence (DNA): TGTGCCAGCAGTTATCTGGGAGATACGCAGTATTTT.

V gene TRBV12-3 or TRBV12-4 combines with J gene TRBJ2-1; TRBD2 matches 13 bases. J gave up 8 bases and V 5 bases, and 6 bases lay outside the gene matches. The CDR3 sequence is 15 residues long. In nucleotides, the CDR3 is TGTGCCAGCAGTCGGACTAGCGGGAGATCCCATGAGCAGTTCTTC. It specifies CASSRTSGRSHEQFF.

The chain recombines TRBV15 with TRBJ2-2; no clear D gene. Trimming left V 0 bases short and J 6 bases short, with 17 bases between. Looked up from germline, CDR1 is LNHNV and CDR2 is YYDKDF (reference sequence). The length of the CDR3 is 17 residues. DNA for the CDR3: TGTGCCACCAGCAGAGAGTTGGTCACGACCGCGGCCGGGGAGCTGTTTTTT. Translated, it gives CATSRELVTTAAGELFF.

The V and J genes are TRBV6-1 and TRBJ2-3, with no clear D. V lost 0 bases and J lost 4, with 11 bases in between. The CDR3 is 15 residues long. Per the germline V gene, CDR1 is MNHNS and CDR2 is SASEGT. CDR3 sequence (DNA): TGTGCCAGCAGTGAAGCCTCAGCGTTGGCAGATACGCAGTATTTT. Translating it yields CASSEASALADTQYF.

Note on this clonotype: This could be a read error, since a much larger clone is one nucleotide away. V is TRBV11-2 and J is TRBJ2-1, with 8 bases lining up with TRBD1. Germline-derived CDR1 and CDR2 are SGHAT and FQNNGV. CDR3 size: 16 residues. The DNA for the CDR3 is TGTGCCAGCAGCCCCGTCCAGGCAGGGGGCTACAATGGGCAGTTCTTC. Its translation is CASSPVQAGGYNGQFF.

The chain carries TRBV15 and TRBJ1-1; D uncertain. Germline V lookup: CDR1 LNHNV, CDR2 YYDKDF (reference sequence). Trimming stripped 1 base from V and 1 base from J, with 7 bases between. The CDR3 extends over 14 amino acids. The CDR3 DNA reads as TGTGCCACCAGCAGAGTGGCGACGAACACTGAAGCTTTCTTT. As protein: CATSRVATNTEAFF.

This clonotype was observed a few times. V is TRBV4-2 and J is TRBJ1-1, with TRBD1 as a possible D gene (6 bases). Trimming removed 5 bases from V and 0 bases from J, with 10 bases in between. The CDR3 loop spans 14 amino acids. Germline lookup yields CDR1 LGHNA and CDR2 YNFKEQ. CDR3 sequence (DNA): TGTGCCAGCAGCGATTCAGGGGTGAACACTGAAGCTTTCTTT. Its protein is CASSDSGVNTEAFF.

This clonotype has just a few counts. The J gene is TRBJ1-2, the V gene TRBV5-1; D is uncertain. Germline assignment: CDR1 SGHRS and CDR2 YFSETQ. Deletions cut 5 bases from V and 5 bases from J, with 7 bases between. This CDR3 is built from 11 residues. The CDR3 nucleotides are TGCGCCAGCAGGGAGGAGTATGGCTACACCTTC. Translation gives CASREEYGYTF.

The CDR3 protein is CASSFARGTDTQYF. In nucleotides, the CDR3 is TGTGCCAGCAGCTTCGCTCGGGGCACAGATACGCAGTATTTT. The J gene is TRBJ2-3, the V gene TRBV7-2; the D is unclear. Per the germline V gene, CDR1 is SGHTA and CDR2 is FQGNSA. The V and J ends lost 3 bases and 1 base respectively, with 8 bases between them. The CDR3 totals 14 residues.

The rearrangement uses TRBV11-2 and TRBJ2-5, with a possible D match to TRBD1 (6 bases). The germline CDR1 and CDR2 sequences are SGHAT and FQNNGV. This CDR3 has 14 residues. Trimming pared 5 bases from V and 5 bases from J, leaving 15 bases between. CDR3 nucleotides: TGTGCCAGCAGCCCCCTCGGACAGCTTGAGACCCAGTACTTC. Encoded protein: CASSPLGQLETQYF.

This chain joins TRBV2 and TRBJ1-6; D gene unclear. CDR1 and CDR2 (germline): SNHLY, FYNNEI. CDR3 length equals 15 residues. The V end lost 4 bases, the J end lost 10 bases, and 17 bases lay between the germline ends. CDR3 loop: CASSGPPLMESPLHF. The CDR3 DNA is TGTGCCAGCAGTGGCCCCCCCCTAATGGAATCACCCCTCCACTTT.

This clonotype was seen many times. A junction boundary mismatches the germline segment, possibly from a read error. The V and J genes are TRBV5-1 and TRBJ1-4; 9 bases fit TRBD1. The CDR3 runs 14 residues. Germline lookup yields CDR1 SGHRS and CDR2 YFSETQ. As DNA, the CDR3 is TGTGCCAGCAGTTTACAGGGGGCAGGGGAAAAACTGTTTTTT. Its translation: CASSLQGAGEKLFF.

The chain has TRBV5-4 and TRBJ2-2; D might be TRBD2 (5 bases). Between the trimmed V and J ends, which lost 5 bases and 4 bases, there was a span of 15 bases. The germline gives CDR1 SGHNT, CDR2 YYREEE (reference sequence). This CDR3 is built from 15 residues. The DNA of the CDR3 is TGTGCCAGCAGAATTCGAGGAGGAGGCACCGGGGAGCTGTTTTTT. It codes for CASRIRGGGTGELFF.